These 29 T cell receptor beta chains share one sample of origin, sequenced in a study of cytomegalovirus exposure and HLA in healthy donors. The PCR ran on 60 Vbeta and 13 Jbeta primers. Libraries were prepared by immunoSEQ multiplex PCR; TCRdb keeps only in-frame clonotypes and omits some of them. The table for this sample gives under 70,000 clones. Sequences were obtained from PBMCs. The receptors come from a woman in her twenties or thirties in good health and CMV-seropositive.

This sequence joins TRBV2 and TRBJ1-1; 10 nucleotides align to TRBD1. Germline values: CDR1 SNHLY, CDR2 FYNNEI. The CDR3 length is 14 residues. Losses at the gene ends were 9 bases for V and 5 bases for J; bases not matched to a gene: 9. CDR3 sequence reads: CASTTGGFVTEAFF. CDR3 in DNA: TGTGCCAGTACGACAGGGGGCTTCGTGACTGAAGCTTTCTTT.

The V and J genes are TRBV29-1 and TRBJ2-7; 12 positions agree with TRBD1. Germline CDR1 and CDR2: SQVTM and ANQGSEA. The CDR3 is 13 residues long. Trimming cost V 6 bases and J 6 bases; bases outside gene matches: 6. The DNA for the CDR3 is TGCAGCGTAGCCGGGACAGGGGGCTTCGAGCAGTACTTC. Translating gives CSVAGTGGFEQYF.

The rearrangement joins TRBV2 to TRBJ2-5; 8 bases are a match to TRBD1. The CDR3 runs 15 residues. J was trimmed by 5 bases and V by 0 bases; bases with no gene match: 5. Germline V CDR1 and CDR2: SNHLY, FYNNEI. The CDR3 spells CASSEAGRGHETQYF. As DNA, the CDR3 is TGTGCCAGCAGTGAAGCGGGCAGGGGGCATGAGACCCAGTACTTC.

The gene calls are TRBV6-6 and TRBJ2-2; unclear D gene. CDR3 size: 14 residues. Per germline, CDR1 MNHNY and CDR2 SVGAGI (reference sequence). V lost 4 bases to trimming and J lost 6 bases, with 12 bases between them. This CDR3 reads CASSFSVYPGELFF. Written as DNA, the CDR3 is TGTGCCAGCAGTTTCAGTGTTTACCCCGGGGAGCTGTTTTTT.

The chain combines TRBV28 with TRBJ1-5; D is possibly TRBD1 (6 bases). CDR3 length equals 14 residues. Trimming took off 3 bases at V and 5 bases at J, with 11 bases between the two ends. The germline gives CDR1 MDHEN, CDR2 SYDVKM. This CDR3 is CASSFLQGHQPQHF. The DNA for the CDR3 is TGTGCCAGCAGTTTTCTACAGGGACATCAGCCCCAGCATTTT.

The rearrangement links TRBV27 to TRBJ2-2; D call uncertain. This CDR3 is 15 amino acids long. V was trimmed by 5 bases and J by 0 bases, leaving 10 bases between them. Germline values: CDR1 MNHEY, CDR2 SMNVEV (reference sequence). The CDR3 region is CASSPQISNTGELFF. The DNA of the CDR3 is TGTGCCAGCAGTCCACAAATATCGAACACCGGGGAGCTGTTTTTT.

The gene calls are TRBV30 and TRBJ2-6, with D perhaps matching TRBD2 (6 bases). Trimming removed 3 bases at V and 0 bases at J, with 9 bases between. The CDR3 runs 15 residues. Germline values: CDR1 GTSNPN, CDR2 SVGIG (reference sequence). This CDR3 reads CAWSRGGSGANVLTF. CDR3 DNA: TGTGCCTGGAGCCGGGGAGGCTCTGGGGCCAACGTCCTGACTTTC. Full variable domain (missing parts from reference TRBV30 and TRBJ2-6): SQTIHQWPATLVQPVGSPLSLECTVEGTSNPNLYWYRQAAGRGLQLLFYSVGIGQISSEVPQNLSASRPQDRQFILSSKKLLLSDSGFYLCAWSRGGSGANVLTFGAGSRLTVL.

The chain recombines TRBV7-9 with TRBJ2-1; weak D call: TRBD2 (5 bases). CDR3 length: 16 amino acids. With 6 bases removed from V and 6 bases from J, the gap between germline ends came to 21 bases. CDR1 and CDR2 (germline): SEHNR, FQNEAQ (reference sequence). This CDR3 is CASREPGFRGGNEQFF. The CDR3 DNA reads TGTGCCAGCAGGGAGCCGGGCTTCCGAGGAGGCAATGAGCAGTTCTTC. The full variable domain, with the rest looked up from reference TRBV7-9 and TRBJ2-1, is DTGVSQNPRHKITKRGQNVTFRCDPISEHNRLYWYRQTLGQGPEFLTYFQNEAQLEKSRLLSDRFSAERPKGSFSTLEIQRTEQGDSAMYLCASREPGFRGGNEQFFGPGTRLTVL.

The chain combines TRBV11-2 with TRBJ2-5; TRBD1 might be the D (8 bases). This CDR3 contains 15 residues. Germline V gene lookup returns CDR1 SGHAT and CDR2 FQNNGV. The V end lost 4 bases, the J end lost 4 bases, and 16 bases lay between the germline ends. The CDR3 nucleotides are TGTGCCAGCAGCTCGCTGACAGGGGAGGGAGAGACCCAGTACTTC. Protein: CASSSLTGEGETQYF.

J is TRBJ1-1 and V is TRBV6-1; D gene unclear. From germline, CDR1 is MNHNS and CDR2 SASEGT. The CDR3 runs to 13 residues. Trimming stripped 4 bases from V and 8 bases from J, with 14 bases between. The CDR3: CASSVQERREAFF. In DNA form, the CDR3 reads TGTGCCAGCAGTGTTCAGGAGCGGAGGGAAGCTTTCTTT.

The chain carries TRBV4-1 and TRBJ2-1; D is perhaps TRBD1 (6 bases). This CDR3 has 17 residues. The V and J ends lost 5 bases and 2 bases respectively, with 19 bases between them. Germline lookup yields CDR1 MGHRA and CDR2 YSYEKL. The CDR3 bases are TGCGCCAGCAGCAGTCGGTCGTGGCAGGGGACCTACAATGAGCAGTTCTTC. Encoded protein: CASSSRSWQGTYNEQFF.

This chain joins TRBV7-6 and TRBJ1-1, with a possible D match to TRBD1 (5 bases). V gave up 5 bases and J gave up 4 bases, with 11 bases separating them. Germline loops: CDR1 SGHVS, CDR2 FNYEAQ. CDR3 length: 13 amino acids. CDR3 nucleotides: TGTGCCAGCAGCGTTGGGGGGATCACTGAAGCTTTCTTT. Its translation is CASSVGGITEAFF.

Here the CDR3 reads CASSQGQGSVDTQYF. In DNA, the CDR3 is TGCGCCAGCAGCCAGGGACAGGGGTCCGTAGATACGCAGTATTTT. V gene TRBV5-1 combines with J gene TRBJ2-3; 10 bases align to TRBD1. Trimming at V came to 4 bases and at J to 5 bases, leaving 7 bases not matched to a gene. The germline V gene has CDR1 SGHRS and CDR2 YFSETQ. The length of the CDR3 is 15 residues.

CDR3 region: CASSADRLGGELFF. CDR3 coding DNA: TGTGCCAGCAGCGCCGACAGGCTTGGCGGGGAGCTGTTTTTT. V usage is TRBV9 and J usage is TRBJ2-2, with a possible D match to TRBD1 (6 bases). CDR3 length equals 14 residues. V lost 3 bases and J lost 7, with 13 bases in between. From germline, CDR1 is SGDLS and CDR2 YYNGEE.

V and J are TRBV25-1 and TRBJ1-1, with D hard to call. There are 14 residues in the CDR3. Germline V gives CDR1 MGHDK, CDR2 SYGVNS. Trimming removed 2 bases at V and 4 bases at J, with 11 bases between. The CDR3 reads CASSEREAITEAFF. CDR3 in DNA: TGTGCCAGCAGTGAACGGGAGGCGATCACTGAAGCTTTCTTT.

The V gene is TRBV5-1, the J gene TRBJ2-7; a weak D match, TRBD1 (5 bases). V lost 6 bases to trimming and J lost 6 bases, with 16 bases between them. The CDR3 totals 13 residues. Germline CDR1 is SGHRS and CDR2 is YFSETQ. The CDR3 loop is CASTLREFGEQYF. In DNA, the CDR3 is TGCGCCAGCACCCTCAGGGAATTTGGCGAGCAGTACTTC.

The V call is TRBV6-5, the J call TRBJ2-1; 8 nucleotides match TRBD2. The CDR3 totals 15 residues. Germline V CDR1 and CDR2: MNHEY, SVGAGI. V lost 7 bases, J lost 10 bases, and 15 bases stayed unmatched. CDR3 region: CASKNIAGSSREQFF. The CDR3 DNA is TGTGCCAGCAAGAACATAGCGGGATCGAGTCGGGAGCAGTTCTTC.

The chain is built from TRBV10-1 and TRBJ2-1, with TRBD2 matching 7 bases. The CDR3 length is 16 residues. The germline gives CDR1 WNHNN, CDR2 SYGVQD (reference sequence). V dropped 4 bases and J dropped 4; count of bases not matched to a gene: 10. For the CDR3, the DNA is TGCGCCAGCAGTGCCGGGAGTGGGGGGGTTTACAATGAGCAGTTCTTC. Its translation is CASSAGSGGVYNEQFF.

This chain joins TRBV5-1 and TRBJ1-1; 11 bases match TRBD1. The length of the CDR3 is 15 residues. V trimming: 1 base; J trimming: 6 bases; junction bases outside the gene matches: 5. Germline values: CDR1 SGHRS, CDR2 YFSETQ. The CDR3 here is CASSLIGQGASEAFF. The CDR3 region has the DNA TGCGCCAGCAGCTTGATTGGACAGGGGGCTTCTGAAGCTTTCTTT.

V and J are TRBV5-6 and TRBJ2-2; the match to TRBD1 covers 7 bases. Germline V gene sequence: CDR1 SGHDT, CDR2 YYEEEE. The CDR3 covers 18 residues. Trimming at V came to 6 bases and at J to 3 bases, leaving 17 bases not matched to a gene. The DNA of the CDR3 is TGTGCCAGCACCCTCTTGGAGACACAGGGGAGTTACACCGGGGAGCTGTTTTTT. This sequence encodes CASTLLETQGSYTGELFF. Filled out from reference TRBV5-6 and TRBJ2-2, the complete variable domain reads DAGVTQSPTHLIKTRGQQVTLRCSPKSGHDTVSWYQQALGQGPQFIFQYYEEEERQRGNFPDRFSGHQFPNYSSELNVNALLLGDSALYLCASTLLETQGSYTGELFFGEGSRLTVL.

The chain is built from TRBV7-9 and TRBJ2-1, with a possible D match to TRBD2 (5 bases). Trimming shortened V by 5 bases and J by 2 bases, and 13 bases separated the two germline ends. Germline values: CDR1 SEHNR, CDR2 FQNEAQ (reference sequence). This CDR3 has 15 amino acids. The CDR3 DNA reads TGTGCCAGCAGCCAGAGGGAGAACCCCTACAATGAGCAGTTCTTC. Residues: CASSQRENPYNEQFF.

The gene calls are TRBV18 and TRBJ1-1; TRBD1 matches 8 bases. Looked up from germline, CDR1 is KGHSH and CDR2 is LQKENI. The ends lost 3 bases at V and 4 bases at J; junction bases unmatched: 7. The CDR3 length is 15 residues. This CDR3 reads CASSPNSQGGTEAFF. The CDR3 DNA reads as TGTGCCAGCTCACCGAATTCACAGGGGGGCACTGAAGCTTTCTTT.

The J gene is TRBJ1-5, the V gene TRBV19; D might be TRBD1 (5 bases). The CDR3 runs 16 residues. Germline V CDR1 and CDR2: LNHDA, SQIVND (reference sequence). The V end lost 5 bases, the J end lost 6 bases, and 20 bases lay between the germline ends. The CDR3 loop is CASSLHQGGFVQPQHF. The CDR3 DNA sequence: TGTGCCAGTAGTCTCCACCAGGGAGGGTTTGTTCAGCCCCAGCATTTT.

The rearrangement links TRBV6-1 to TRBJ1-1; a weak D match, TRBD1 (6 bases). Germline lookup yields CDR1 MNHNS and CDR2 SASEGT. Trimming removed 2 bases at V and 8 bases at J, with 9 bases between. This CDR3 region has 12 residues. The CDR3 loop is CASSERTAEAFF. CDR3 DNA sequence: TGTGCCAGCAGTGAACGGACAGCAGAAGCTTTCTTT.

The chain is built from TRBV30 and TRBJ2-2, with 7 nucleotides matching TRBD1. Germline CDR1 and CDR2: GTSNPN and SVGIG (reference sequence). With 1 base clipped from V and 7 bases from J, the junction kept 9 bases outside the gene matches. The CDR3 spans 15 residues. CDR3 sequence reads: CAWSDGTVNVGELFF. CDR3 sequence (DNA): TGTGCCTGGAGTGACGGGACAGTTAATGTCGGGGAGCTGTTTTTT.

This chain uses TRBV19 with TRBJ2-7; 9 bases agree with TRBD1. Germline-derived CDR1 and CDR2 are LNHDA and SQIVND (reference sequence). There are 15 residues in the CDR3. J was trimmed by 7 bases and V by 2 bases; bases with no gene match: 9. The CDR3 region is CASSISGQGLREQYF. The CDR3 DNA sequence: TGTGCCAGTAGTATAAGCGGACAGGGGCTGCGGGAGCAGTACTTC.

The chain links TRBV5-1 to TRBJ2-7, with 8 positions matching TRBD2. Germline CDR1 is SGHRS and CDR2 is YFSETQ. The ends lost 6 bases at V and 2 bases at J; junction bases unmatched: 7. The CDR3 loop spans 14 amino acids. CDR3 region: CASTPSGSAYEQYF. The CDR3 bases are TGCGCCAGCACCCCTAGCGGGTCCGCCTACGAGCAGTACTTC.

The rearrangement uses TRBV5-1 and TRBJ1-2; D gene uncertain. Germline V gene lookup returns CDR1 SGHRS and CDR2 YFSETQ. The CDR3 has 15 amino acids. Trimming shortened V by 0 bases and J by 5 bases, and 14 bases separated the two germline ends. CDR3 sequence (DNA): TGCGCCAGCAGCTTGGTGGGCCCCAAGACGTATGGCTACACCTTC. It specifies CASSLVGPKTYGYTF.

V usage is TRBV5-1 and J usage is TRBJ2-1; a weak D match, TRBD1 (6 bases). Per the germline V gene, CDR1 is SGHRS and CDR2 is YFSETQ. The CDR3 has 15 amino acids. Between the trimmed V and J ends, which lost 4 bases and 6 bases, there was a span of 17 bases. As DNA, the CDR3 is TGCGCCAGCAGCGAACCCCAGGGGTTATTCAATGAGCAGTTCTTC. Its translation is CASSEPQGLFNEQFF.